This T cell receptor (beta chain) came from a study of T cells in tumors after PD-1 blockade. Turning to the study itself: During anti-PD-1 treatment, some patients continued daily vismodegib 150 mg.

The germline V gene encodes CDR1 SGHDN and CDR2 FVKESK. This CDR3 comprises 15 residues. Trimming left V 3 bases short and J 3 bases short, with 11 bases between. Generated by immunoSEQ multiplex PCR, the TCRdb table keeps only in-frame clones and is missing some. The sample lists 15,000 to 20,000 clones; around 85% were seen once. The chain combines TRBV14 with TRBJ1-4, with D possibly TRBD1 on 5 matching bases. The sequence derives from a human donor with advanced basal cell or squamous cell carcinoma (not recorded which). This specimen consisted of PBMCs, obtained after anti-PD-1 therapy. This CDR3 is CASSHVGVANEKLFF. For the CDR3, the DNA is TGTGCCAGCAGCCACGTGGGGGTCGCTAATGAAAAACTGTTTTTT.